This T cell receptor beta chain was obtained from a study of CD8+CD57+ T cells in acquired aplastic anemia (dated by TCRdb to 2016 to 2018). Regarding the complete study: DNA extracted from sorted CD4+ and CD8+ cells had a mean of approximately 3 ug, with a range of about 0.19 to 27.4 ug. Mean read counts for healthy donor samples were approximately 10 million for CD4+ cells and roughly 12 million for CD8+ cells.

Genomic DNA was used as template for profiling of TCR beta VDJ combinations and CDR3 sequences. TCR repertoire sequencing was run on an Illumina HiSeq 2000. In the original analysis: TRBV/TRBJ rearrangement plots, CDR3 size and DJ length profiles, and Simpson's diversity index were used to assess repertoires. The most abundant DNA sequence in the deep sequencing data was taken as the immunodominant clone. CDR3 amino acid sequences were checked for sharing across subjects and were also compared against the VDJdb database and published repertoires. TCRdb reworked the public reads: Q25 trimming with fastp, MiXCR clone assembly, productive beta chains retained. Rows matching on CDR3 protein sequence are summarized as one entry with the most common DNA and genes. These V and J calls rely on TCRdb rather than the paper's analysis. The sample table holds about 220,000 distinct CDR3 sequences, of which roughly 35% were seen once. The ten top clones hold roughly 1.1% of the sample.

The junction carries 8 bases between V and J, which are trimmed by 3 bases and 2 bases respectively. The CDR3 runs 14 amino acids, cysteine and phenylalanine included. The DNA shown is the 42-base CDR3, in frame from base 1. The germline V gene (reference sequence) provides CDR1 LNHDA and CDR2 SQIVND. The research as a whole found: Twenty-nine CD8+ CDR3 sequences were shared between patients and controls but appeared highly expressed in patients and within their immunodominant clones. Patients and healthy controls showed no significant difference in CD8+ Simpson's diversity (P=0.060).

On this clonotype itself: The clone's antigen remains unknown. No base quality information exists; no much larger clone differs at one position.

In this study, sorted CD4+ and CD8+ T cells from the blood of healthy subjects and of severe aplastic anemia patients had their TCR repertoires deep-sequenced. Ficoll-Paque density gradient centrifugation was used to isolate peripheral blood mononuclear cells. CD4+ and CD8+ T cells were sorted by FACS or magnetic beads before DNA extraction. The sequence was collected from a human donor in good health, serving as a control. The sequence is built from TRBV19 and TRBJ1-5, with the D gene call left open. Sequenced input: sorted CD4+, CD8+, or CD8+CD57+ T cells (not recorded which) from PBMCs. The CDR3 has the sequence CASSIGEGNQPQHF. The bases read TGTGCCAGTAGTATTGGGGAGGGCAATCAGCCCCAGCATTTT.